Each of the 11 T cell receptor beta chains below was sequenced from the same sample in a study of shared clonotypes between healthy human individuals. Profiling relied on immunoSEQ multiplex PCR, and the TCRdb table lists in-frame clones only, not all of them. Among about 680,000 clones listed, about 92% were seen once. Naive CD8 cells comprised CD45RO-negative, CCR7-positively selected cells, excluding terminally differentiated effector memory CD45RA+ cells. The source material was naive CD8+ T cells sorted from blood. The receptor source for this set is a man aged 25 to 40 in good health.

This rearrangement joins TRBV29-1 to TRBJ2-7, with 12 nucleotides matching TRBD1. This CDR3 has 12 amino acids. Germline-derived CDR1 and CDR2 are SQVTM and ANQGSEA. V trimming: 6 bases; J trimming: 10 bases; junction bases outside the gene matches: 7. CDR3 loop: CSVRGTGGLQYF. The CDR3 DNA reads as TGCAGCGTAAGGGGGACAGGGGGCCTTCAGTACTTC.

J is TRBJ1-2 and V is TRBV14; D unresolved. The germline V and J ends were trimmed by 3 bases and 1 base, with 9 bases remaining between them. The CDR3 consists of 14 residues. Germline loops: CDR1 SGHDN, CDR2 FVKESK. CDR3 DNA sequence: TGTGCCAGCAGCCAGGCACGGAATAACTATGGCTACACCTTC. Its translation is CASSQARNNYGYTF.

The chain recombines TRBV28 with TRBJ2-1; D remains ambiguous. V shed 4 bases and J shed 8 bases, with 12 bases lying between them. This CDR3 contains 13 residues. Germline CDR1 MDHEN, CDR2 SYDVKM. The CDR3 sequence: CASSSLTGDEQFF. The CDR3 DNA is TGTGCCAGCAGTTCCCTAACTGGGGATGAGCAGTTCTTC.

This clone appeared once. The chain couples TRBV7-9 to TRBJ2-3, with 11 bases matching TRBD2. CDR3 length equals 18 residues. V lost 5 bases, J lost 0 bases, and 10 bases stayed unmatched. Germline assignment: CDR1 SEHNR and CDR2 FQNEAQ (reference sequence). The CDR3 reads CASSSGTSGQPSTDTQYF. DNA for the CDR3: TGTGCCAGCAGCAGCGGGACTAGCGGCCAACCTAGCACAGATACGCAGTATTTT. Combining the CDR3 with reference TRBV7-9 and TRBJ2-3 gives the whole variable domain DTGVSQNPRHKITKRGQNVTFRCDPISEHNRLYWYRQTLGQGPEFLTYFQNEAQLEKSRLLSDRFSAERPKGSFSTLEIQRTEQGDSAMYLCASSSGTSGQPSTDTQYFGPGTRLTVL.

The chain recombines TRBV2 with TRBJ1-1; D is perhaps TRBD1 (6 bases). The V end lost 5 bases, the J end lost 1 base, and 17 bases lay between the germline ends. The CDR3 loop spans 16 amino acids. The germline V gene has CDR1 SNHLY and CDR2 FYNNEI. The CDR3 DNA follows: TGTGCCAGCAGTTCGGGACACCCGGTTCCGAACACTGAAGCTTTCTTT. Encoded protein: CASSSGHPVPNTEAFF.

The CDR3, as DNA: TGTGCCAGCAGTTTATCTGGGGGGGCCGCCTACGAGCAGTACTTC. It yields the protein CASSLSGGAAYEQYF. This chain joins TRBV27 and TRBJ2-7, with D maybe TRBD2 (7 bases). This CDR3 comprises 15 residues. Deletions cut 0 bases from V and 2 bases from J, with 11 bases between. Germline V gives CDR1 MNHEY, CDR2 SMNVEV (reference sequence).

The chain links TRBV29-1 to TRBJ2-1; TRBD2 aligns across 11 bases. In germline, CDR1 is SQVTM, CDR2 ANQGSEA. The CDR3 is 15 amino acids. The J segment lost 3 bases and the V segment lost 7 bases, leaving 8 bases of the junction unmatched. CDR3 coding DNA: TGCAGCGACGCGGGACTAGCGGATAACTACAATGAGCAGTTCTTC. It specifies CSDAGLADNYNEQFF.

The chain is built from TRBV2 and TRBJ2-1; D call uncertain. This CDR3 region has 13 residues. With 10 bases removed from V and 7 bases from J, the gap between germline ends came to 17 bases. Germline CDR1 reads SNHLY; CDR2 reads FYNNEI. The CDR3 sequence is CATPVPNENEQFF. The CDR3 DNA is TGTGCCACTCCCGTGCCCAACGAGAATGAGCAGTTCTTC.

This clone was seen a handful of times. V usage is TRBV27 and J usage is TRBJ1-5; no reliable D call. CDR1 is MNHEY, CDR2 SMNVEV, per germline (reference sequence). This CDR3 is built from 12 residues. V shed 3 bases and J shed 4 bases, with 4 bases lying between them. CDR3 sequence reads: CASSFRNQPQHF. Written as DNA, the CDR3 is TGTGCCAGCAGTTTTCGAAATCAGCCCCAGCATTTT.

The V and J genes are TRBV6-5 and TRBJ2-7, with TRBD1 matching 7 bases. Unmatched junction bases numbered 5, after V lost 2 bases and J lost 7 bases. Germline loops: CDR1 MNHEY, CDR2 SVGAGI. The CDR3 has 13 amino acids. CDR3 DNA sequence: TGTGCCAGCAGTTACGAGGGGGCGAGGGAGCAGTACTTC. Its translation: CASSYEGAREQYF.

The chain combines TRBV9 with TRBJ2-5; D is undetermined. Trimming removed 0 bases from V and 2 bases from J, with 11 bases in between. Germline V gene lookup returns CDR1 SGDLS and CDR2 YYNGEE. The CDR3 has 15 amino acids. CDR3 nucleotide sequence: TGTGCCAGCAGCGTAGGGGATTCGGGTCAAGAGACCCAGTACTTC. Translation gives CASSVGDSGQETQYF.